This T cell receptor (beta chain) was captured by sequencing in a study of CD8 T cells in ankylosing spondylitis. The CDR3 contains 13 residues. V was cut by 3 bases and J by 10 bases, with 12 bases left in between. In this sample, this clonotype turned up many times. It was by quantitative 5'-RACE with molecular barcodes that TCR beta libraries were made. TCRdb ran MiXCR on the 5' RACE reads and lists one entry per CDR3 protein. Of roughly 130,000 distinct CDR3 sequences listed, roughly an eighth are singletons. The sequenced material came from blood, either unsorted or a sorted T cell fraction (not recorded which). This rearrangement joins TRBV12-3 or TRBV12-4 to TRBJ2-2; the D gene is possibly TRBD2 (5 bases). This receptor was identified in a female donor with ankylosing spondylitis or in good health (not recorded which). Written as DNA, the CDR3 is TGTGCCAGCAGTTTGGGCCTAGCCGTGGAGCTGTTTTTT. It is translated as CASSLGLAVELFF.